These T cell receptor beta chains were read from a single sample in a study of control samples from healthy donors and cancer patients. TCRdb's table, derived via immunoSEQ multiplex PCR, lists solely in-frame clones and lacks some. This table holds roughly 69,000 clones, over 75% found once. Sequencing used PBMCs. These receptors all stem from a woman aged 45-65 years with head and neck cancer. CDR3s include the opening cysteine and the closing phenylalanine or tryptophan. Fields, in order: V gene, CDR3 length, J gene, CDR3 protein.

>TRBV7-9|11|TRBJ2-1
CASSLSNEQFF
>TRBV25-1|17|TRBJ2-3
CASSGPGLAGGTDTQYF
>TRBV11-3|15|TRBJ2-1
CASSPRHGVVNEQFF
>TRBV21-1|12|TRBJ1-1
CASSKGNAWAFF
>TRBV29-1|15|TRBJ2-2
CSAIGLGAGTGELFF
>TRBV5-1|16|TRBJ2-3
CASSLGRTQSTDTQYF
>TRBV18|16|TRBJ2-3
CASSPPAGRDSDTQYF
>TRBV3-1/TRBV3-2|19|TRBJ2-2
CASSQDGQGTNREHRGAVF
>TRBV9|16|TRBJ2-5
CASSPPGLAGQETQYF
>TRBV30|13|TRBJ1-5
CAWSGRGNQPQHF